The clone carrying this TCR beta chain was counted a few times. Co-plated with 200,000 CFSE-labeled responder cells were 200,000 irradiated, violet-dye-labeled stimulator cells. This sample was taken from a study of graft-versus-host responses after intestinal transplantation. The V gene's germline CDR1 is WSHSY and CDR2 SAAADI. Trimming stripped 2 bases from V and 2 bases from J, with 12 bases between. This CDR3 has 15 amino acids. Some clones are missing from TCRdb's copy, which holds only in-frame ones; the method was immunoSEQ multiplex PCR. The profile shows tens of thousands of clones, 30% to 40% of them singletons.

Sequenced here: alloreactive CD8+ T cells from a mixed lymphocyte reaction culture, sampled before intestinal transplant. Indicated subset: CFSE-low proliferating T cells sorted from roughly 6-day pre-transplant mixed lymphocyte reaction (GvH or HvG direction). V is TRBV10-2 and J is TRBJ1-1, with a possible D match to TRBD1 (5 bases). The origin of this receptor is a human patient who received an intestinal transplant. The CDR3 loop reads CASSEGQGVNTEAFF. CDR3 in DNA: TGCGCCAGCAGTGAGGGGCAGGGAGTTAACACTGAAGCTTTCTTT.